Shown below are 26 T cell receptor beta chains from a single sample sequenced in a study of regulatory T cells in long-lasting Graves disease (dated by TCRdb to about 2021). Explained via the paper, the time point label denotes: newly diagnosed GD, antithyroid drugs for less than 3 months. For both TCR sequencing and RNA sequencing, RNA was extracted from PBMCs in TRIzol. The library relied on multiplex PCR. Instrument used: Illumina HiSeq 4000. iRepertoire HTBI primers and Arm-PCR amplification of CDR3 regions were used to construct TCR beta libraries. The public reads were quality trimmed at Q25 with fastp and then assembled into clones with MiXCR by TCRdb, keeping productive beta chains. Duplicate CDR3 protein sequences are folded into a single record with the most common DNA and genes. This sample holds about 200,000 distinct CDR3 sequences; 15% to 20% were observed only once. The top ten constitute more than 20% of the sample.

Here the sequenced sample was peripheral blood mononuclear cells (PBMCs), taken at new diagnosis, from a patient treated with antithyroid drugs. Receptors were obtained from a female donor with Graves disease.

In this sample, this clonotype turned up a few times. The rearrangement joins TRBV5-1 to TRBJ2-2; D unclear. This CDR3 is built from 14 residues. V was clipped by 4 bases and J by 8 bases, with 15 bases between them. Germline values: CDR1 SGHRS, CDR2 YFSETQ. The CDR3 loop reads CASSQTQSLGELFF. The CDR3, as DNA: TGCGCCAGCAGCCAGACCCAGTCGTTAGGGGAGCTGTTTTTT.

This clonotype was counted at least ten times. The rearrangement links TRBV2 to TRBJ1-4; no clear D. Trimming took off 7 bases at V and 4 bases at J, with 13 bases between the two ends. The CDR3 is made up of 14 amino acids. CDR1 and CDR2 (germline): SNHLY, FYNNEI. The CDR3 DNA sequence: TGTGCCAGCAATCAATCCCCCGTTAATGAAAAACTGTTTTTT. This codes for CASNQSPVNEKLFF.

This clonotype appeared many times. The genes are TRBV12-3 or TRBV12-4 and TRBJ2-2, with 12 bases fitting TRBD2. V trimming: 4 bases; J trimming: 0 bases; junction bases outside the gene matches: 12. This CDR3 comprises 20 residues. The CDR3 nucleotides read TGTGCCAGCAGTTCCACCCCAAGACTAGCGGGAGAGGCGAACACCGGGGAGCTGTTTTTT. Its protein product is CASSSTPRLAGEANTGELFF.

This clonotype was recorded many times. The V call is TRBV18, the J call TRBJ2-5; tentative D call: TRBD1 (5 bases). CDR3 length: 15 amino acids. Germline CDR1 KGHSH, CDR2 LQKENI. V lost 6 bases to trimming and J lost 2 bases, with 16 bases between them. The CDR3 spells CASSPWQGGQETQYF. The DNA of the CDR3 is TGTGCCAGCTCCCCCTGGCAGGGCGGTCAAGAGACCCAGTACTTC.

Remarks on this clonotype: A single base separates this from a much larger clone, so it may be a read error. CDR3 residues: CASSSQGWLGYGYTF. The CDR3 coding sequence is TGTGCCAGCAGCTCCCAGGGGTGGCTGGGCTATGGCTACACCTTC. The chain has TRBV6-1 and TRBJ1-2; perhaps TRBD1 as D (6 bases). The CDR3 length is 15 residues. Germline values: CDR1 MNHNS, CDR2 SASEGT. V gave up 6 bases and J gave up 4 bases, with 18 bases separating them.

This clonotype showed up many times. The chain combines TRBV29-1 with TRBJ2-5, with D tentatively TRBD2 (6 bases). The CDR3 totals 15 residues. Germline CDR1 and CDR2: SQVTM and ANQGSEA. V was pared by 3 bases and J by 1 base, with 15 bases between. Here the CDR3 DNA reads TGCAGCGTTGATATTGCGGGAACCGCCCAAGAGACCCAGTACTTC. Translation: CSVDIAGTAQETQYF.

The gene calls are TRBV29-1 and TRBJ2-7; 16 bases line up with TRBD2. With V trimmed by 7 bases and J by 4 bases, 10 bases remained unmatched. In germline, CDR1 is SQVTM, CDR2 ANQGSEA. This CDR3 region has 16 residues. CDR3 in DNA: TGCAGCGGAAGGGGGACTAGCGGGAGGGCCGGGTACGAGCAGTACTTC. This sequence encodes CSGRGTSGRAGYEQYF.

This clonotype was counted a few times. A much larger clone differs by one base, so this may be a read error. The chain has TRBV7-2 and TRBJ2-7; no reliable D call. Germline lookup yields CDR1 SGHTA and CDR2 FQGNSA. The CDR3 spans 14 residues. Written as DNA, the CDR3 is TGTGCCGGCAGCTTAGATCCAATATCCTACGAGCAGTACTTC. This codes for CAGSLDPISYEQYF.

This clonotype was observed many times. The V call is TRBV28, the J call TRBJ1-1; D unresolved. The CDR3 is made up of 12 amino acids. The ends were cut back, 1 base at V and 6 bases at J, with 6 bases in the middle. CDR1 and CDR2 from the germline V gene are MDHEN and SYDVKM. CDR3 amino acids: CASSLSGSEAFF. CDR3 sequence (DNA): TGTGCCAGCAGTTTATCAGGCTCTGAAGCTTTCTTT.

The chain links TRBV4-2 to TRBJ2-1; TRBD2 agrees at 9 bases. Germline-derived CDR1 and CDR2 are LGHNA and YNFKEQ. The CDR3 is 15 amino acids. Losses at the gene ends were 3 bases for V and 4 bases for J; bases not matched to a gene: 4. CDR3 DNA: TGTGCCAGCAGCCATCTAGCGGGATCGTACAATGAGCAGTTCTTC. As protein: CASSHLAGSYNEQFF.

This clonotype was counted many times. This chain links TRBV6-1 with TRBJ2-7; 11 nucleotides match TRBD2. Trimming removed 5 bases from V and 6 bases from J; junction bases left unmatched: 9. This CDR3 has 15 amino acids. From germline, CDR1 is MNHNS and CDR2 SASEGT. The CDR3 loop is CASSTLAGGMVEQYF. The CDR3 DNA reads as TGTGCCAGCAGTACCCTAGCGGGAGGAATGGTCGAGCAGTACTTC.

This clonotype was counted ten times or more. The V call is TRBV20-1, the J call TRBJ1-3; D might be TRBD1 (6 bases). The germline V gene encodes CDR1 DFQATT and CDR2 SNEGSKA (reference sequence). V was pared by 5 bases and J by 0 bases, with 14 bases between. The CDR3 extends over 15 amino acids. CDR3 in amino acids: CSAQQGAYSGNTIYF. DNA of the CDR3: TGCAGTGCTCAACAGGGAGCTTACTCTGGAAACACCATATATTTT.

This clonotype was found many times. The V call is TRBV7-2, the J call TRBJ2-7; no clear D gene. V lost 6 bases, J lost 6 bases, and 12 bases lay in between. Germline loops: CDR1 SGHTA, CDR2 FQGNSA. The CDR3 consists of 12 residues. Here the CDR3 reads CASSSFSGEQYF. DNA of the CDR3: TGTGCCAGCAGTTCCTTTAGTGGCGAGCAGTACTTC. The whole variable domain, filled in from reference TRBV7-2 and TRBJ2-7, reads GAGVSQSPSNKVTEKGKDVELRCDPISGHTALYWYRQSLGQGLEFLIYFQGNSAPDKSGLPSDRFSAERTGGSVSTLTIQRTQQEDSAVYLCASSSFSGEQYFGPGTRLTVT.

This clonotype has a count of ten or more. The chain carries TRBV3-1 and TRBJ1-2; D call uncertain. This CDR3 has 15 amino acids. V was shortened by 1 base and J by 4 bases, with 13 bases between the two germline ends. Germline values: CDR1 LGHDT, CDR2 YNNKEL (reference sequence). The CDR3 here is CASSQGAGTVYGYTF. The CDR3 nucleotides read TGTGCCAGCAGCCAAGGGGCAGGTACCGTCTATGGCTACACCTTC.

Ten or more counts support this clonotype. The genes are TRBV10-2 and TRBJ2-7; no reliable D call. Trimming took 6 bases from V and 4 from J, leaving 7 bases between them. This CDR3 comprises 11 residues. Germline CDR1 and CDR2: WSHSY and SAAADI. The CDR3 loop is CASRRLYEQYF. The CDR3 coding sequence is TGCGCCAGCAGAAGACTTTACGAGCAGTACTTC.

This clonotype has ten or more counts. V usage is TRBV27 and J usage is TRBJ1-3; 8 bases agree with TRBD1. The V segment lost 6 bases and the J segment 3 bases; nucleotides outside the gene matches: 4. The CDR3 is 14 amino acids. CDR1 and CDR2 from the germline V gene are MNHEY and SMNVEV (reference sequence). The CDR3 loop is CASSLTGDGNTIYF. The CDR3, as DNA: TGTGCCAGCAGCCTGACAGGGGATGGAAACACCATATATTTT.

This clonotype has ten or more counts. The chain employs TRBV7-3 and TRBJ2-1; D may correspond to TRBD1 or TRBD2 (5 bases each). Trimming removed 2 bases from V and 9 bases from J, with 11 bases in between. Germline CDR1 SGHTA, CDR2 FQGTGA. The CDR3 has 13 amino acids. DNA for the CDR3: TGTGCCAGCAGCTTAGGGGGTAGCGCTGAGCAGTTCTTC. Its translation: CASSLGGSAEQFF.

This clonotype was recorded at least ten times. DNA for the CDR3: TGTGCCAGCAGTTCCGATCTCATCACTGAAGCTTTCTTT. It specifies CASSSDLITEAFF. The gene calls are TRBV6-5 and TRBJ1-1; D gene ambiguous. V was cut by 4 bases and J by 4 bases, with 10 bases left in between. This CDR3 contains 13 residues. Germline loops: CDR1 MNHEY, CDR2 SVGAGI.

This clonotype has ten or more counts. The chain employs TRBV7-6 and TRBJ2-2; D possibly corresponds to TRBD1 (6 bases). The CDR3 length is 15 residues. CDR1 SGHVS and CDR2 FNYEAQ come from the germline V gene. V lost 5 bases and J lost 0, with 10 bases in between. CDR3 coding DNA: TGTGCCAGCAGCCACAGGGTTACGAACACCGGGGAGCTGTTTTTT. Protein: CASSHRVTNTGELFF.

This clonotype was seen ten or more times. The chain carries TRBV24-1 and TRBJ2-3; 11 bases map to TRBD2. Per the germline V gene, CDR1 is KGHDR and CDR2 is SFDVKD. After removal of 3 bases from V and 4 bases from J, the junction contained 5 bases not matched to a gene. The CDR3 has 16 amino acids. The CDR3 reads CATSDDSGRAPDTQYF. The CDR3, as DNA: TGTGCCACCAGTGATGATAGCGGGAGGGCCCCAGATACGCAGTATTTT.

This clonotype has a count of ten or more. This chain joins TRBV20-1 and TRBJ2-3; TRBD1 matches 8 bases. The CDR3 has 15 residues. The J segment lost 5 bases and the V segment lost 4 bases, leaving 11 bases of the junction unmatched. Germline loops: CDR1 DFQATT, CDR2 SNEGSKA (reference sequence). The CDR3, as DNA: TGCAGTGCTACCACAGACAGGGGCCCACGAGATACGCAGTATTTT. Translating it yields CSATTDRGPRDTQYF.

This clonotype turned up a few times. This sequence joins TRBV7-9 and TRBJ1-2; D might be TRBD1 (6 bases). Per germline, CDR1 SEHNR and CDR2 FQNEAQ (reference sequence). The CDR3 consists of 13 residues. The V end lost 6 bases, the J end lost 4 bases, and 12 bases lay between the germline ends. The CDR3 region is CASSPRGLYGYTF. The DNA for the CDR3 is TGTGCCAGCAGTCCTCGGGGGCTCTATGGCTACACCTTC.

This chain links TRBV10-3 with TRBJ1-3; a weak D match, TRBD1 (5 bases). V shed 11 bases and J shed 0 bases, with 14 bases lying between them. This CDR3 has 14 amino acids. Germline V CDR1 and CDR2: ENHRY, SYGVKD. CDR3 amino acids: CASQTEFSGNTIYF. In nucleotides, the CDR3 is TGTGCCTCTCAGACAGAGTTCTCTGGAAACACCATATATTTT.

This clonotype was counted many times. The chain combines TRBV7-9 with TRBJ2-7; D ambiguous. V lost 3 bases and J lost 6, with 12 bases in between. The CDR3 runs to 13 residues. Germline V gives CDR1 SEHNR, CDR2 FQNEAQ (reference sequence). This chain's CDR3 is CASSFAGMSEQYF. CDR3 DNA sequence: TGTGCCAGCAGCTTTGCAGGTATGAGCGAGCAGTACTTC.

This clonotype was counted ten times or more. The CDR3, as DNA: TGTGCCAGCTCACCGGCGGGCGGGAGGGATGGCTACACCTTC. It codes for CASSPAGGRDGYTF. The V and J genes are TRBV18 and TRBJ1-2; D is uncertain. The CDR3 extends over 14 amino acids. Germline-derived CDR1 and CDR2 are KGHSH and LQKENI. The germline V and J ends were trimmed by 3 bases and 6 bases, with 14 bases remaining between them. Full variable domain (outside the CDR3, taken from reference TRBV18 and TRBJ1-2): NAGVMQNPRHLVRRRGQEARLRCSPMKGHSHVYWYRQLPEEGLKFMVYLQKENIIDESGMPKERFSAEFPKEGPSILRIQQVVRGDSAAYFCASSPAGGRDGYTFGSGTRLTVV.

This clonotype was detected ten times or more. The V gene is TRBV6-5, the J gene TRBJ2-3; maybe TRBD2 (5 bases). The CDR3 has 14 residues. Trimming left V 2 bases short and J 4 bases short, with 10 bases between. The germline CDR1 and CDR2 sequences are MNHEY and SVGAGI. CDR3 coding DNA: TGTGCCAGCAGTTACGAGGGTTTGGCAGATACGCAGTATTTT. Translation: CASSYEGLADTQYF.